Each of the 17 T cell receptor beta chains below was sequenced from the same sample in a study of beta chain features in type 1 diabetes. Study observations and caveats: Moderate but significant shortening of TCRB CDR3s was recorded in all four CD4+ subsets from Type 1 diabetes patients.

The isolated RNA, all of it, was reverse transcribed, so expressed TCRB transcripts were what got sequenced. Method: immunoSEQ multiplex PCR; TCRdb's copy keeps in-frame clones and lacks some. The sample lists under 350,000 clones; approximately 25% were seen once. These receptors are not linked to any known antigen. The sequenced sample was naive CD4+ T cells from blood. The receptors were sampled from a woman younger than 45 with type 1 diabetes.

The genes are TRBV29-1 and TRBJ2-7; weak D call: TRBD2 (6 bases). The CDR3 spans 14 residues. Germline V lookup: CDR1 SQVTM, CDR2 ANQGSEA. The germline V and J ends were trimmed by 6 bases and 0 bases, with 15 bases remaining between them. In nucleotides, the CDR3 is TGCAGCGTGGCAGGGCGGGGTTACTCCTACGAGCAGTACTTC. Amino acids: CSVAGRGYSYEQYF.

The table lists this clone with a few counts. This chain joins TRBV29-1 and TRBJ2-5, with 7 bases identical to TRBD2. The end of the DNA aligns better with TRBJ2-7, so the J call may be wrong. CDR3 size: 12 residues. Germline CDR1 and CDR2: SQVTM and ANQGSEA. CDR3 amino acids: CSVERESGEQYF. The CDR3 nucleotides read TGCAGCGTTGAGCGGGAGTCAGGCGAGCAGTACTTC.

The V gene is TRBV19, the J gene TRBJ2-5; 12 nucleotides agree with TRBD2. Germline V CDR1 and CDR2: LNHDA, SQIVND (reference sequence). This CDR3 spans 15 amino acids. The ends lost 1 base at V and 5 bases at J; junction bases unmatched: 2. The CDR3 region is CASSIATSGSETQYF. As DNA, the CDR3 is TGTGCCAGTAGTATAGCGACTAGCGGGAGCGAGACCCAGTACTTC.

Only one count was recorded for this clone. The chain uses TRBV11-2 and TRBJ2-1; D perhaps matches TRBD2 (6 bases). The CDR3 is 12 residues long. CDR1 is SGHAT, CDR2 FQNNGV, per germline. V lost 0 bases and J 13 bases, leaving 10 bases between the germline ends. CDR3 nucleotide sequence: TGTGCCAGCAGCTTAGAGAGGAGGGTACAGTTCTTC. Its protein product is CASSLERRVQFF.

In its sample, this clone was seen once. The chain couples TRBV5-1 to TRBJ2-2, with D perhaps matching TRBD2 (6 bases). This CDR3 is 13 amino acids long. Germline V gives CDR1 SGHRS, CDR2 YFSETQ. The V and J ends lost 3 bases and 14 bases respectively, with 17 bases between them. CDR3 DNA: TGCGCCAGCAGCTCGACGGGACTTCCGGATCTGTTTTTT. Amino acids: CASSSTGLPDLFF.

The V gene is TRBV30, the J gene TRBJ1-3; 8 positions match TRBD1. Germline CDR1 GTSNPN, CDR2 SVGIG (reference sequence). The CDR3 extends over 15 amino acids. V trimming: 3 bases; J trimming: 0 bases; junction bases outside the gene matches: 4. The CDR3 DNA reads TGTGCCTGGAGCCGGACAGGGAACTCTGGAAACACCATATATTTT. It yields the protein CAWSRTGNSGNTIYF.

J is TRBJ2-2 and V is TRBV5-4, with 7 nucleotides matching TRBD1. The V gene end was trimmed by 0 bases and the J gene end by 3 bases; junction bases not matched to a gene: 2. Germline values: CDR1 SGHNT, CDR2 YYREEE (reference sequence). The CDR3 contains 15 residues. The CDR3 DNA is TGTGCCAGCAGCTTGGGGGACAGAGACACCGGGGAGCTGTTTTTT. Residues: CASSLGDRDTGELFF.

CDR3 loop: CASSLGGPQYF. The DNA for the CDR3 is TGTGCCAGCAGCTTGGGCGGGCCCCAGTACTTC. The chain couples TRBV7-3 to TRBJ2-5; D might be TRBD2 (5 bases). Trimming removed 3 bases at V and 9 bases at J, with 8 bases between. The CDR3 contains 11 residues. Germline V gene sequence: CDR1 SGHTA, CDR2 FQGTGA.

This sequence joins TRBV7-2 and TRBJ2-5; 7 positions match TRBD1. Germline V CDR1 and CDR2: SGHTA, FQGNSA. The junction had 4 bases not matched to a gene; V was cut back by 4 bases and J by 5 bases. The CDR3 has 13 residues. The CDR3 region is CASSSGQAETQYF. The CDR3 DNA reads as TGTGCCAGCAGCTCCGGACAGGCGGAGACCCAGTACTTC.

The rearrangement uses TRBV28 and TRBJ2-1, with TRBD1 matching over 9 bases. This CDR3 spans 14 amino acids. After removal of 8 bases from V and 3 bases from J, the junction contained 5 bases not matched to a gene. CDR1 and CDR2 (germline): MDHEN, SYDVKM. The CDR3 here is CASGQGSVYNEQFF. For the CDR3, the DNA is TGTGCCAGCGGACAGGGGTCGGTCTACAATGAGCAGTTCTTC.

V usage is TRBV5-1 and J usage is TRBJ2-4; no clear D. V lost 4 bases and J 9 bases, leaving 8 bases between the germline ends. CDR1 is SGHRS, CDR2 YFSETQ, per germline. This CDR3 has 11 residues. The CDR3 nucleotides read TGCGCCAGCAGCCTAGGCGGCATTCAGTACTTC. Residues: CASSLGGIQYF.

The J gene is TRBJ1-2, the V gene TRBV5-6, with 8 bases identical to TRBD1. Unmatched junction bases numbered 7, after V lost 2 bases and J lost 4 bases. The CDR3 length is 15 residues. CDR1 is SGHDT, CDR2 YYEEEE, per germline. The CDR3 spells CASSFSDRVLYGYTF. The CDR3 DNA sequence: TGTGCCAGCAGCTTCTCGGACAGGGTGCTCTATGGCTACACCTTC.

This clone was detected only a few times. The chain is built from TRBV5-1 and TRBJ1-5, with 9 bases identical to TRBD1. CDR1 and CDR2 (germline): SGHRS, YFSETQ. Trimming removed 4 bases from V and 6 bases from J; junction bases left unmatched: 5. This CDR3 is 14 amino acids long. The CDR3: CASSLGQGSQPQHF. In nucleotides, the CDR3 is TGCGCCAGCAGCCTGGGACAGGGCAGTCAGCCCCAGCATTTT.

The chain is built from TRBV30 and TRBJ2-3; TRBD2 agrees at 16 bases. Unmatched junction bases numbered 22, after V lost 3 bases and J lost 4 bases. CDR3 size: 22 residues. The germline CDR1 and CDR2 sequences are GTSNPN and SVGIG (reference sequence). The CDR3 nucleotides are TGTGCCTGGAGGGCCCCTCTATACCTGGGACTAGCGGGAGGGGGCAGTCCAGATACGCAGTATTTT. Amino acid sequence: CAWRAPLYLGLAGGGSPDTQYF.

V usage is TRBV7-9 and J usage is TRBJ2-7; 12 nucleotides match TRBD2. The CDR3 has 15 residues. Unmatched junction bases numbered 8, after V lost 5 bases and J lost 6 bases. CDR1 and CDR2 (germline): SEHNR, FQNEAQ (reference sequence). The CDR3 is CASSARLAGASEQYF. CDR3 sequence (DNA): TGTGCCAGCAGCGCTAGACTAGCGGGAGCTAGCGAGCAGTACTTC.

This chain uses TRBV19 with TRBJ1-2, with D possibly TRBD1 on 5 matching bases. CDR1 is LNHDA, CDR2 SQIVND, per germline (reference sequence). The CDR3 is made up of 14 amino acids. V lost 6 bases to trimming and J lost 3 bases, with 14 bases between them. The CDR3 is CASSAYPGYYGYTF. The CDR3 region has the DNA TGTGCCAGTAGCGCCTACCCAGGGTACTATGGCTACACCTTC.

The chain couples TRBV23-1 to TRBJ2-7; a weak D match, TRBD2 (6 bases). TRBV23-1 is an ORF; its function is uncertain. Trimming removed 11 bases from V and 6 bases from J, with 20 bases in between. The CDR3 has 13 residues. The CDR3 loop reads CAPRRVGRTEQYF. DNA of the CDR3: TGCGCCCCAAGGAGGGTCGGGAGAACCGAGCAGTACTTC.